Detailed here is one TCR beta chain. The record originates from a study of blood T cell repertoires in COVID-19. Background on the study: COVID-19 samples from acute and convalescent phases originated in the United States, Italy and Spain. In each case, the material was cDNA or gDNA derived from T cells, B-cell-depleted T cells, or PBMCs.

Authors' data handling: Counts of nucleated cells, estimated from reference gene primer amplification, were obtained. Clones were sequenced by immunoSEQ multiplex PCR, and TCRdb holds only the in-frame ones, with some missing. Clone size and the V and J calls come from that table; the DNA yielded D and trimming. Seen here are 300,000 to 350,000 clones, around 87% observed once, and the top ten hold around 1%. Per the germline V gene, CDR1 is MNHEY and CDR2 is SMNVEV (reference sequence). The CDR3 runs to 14 residues. Trimming shortened V by 5 bases and J by 2 bases, and 12 bases separated the two germline ends.

The genes are TRBV27 and TRBJ2-5; D is perhaps TRBD1 (6 bases). Sequencing was carried out using peripheral blood. This TCR came from a woman between 35 and 50 years old with COVID-19, enrolled during active disease. CDR3 in DNA: TGTGCCAGCAGTCGGGGACACCCGCAAGAGACCCAGTACTTC. It translates to CASSRGHPQETQYF.